This entry lists 21 T cell receptor beta chains sequenced from one sample in a study of T cell responses to AZD1222 COVID-19 vaccine. The assay was immunoSEQ multiplex PCR, and TCRdb's table has in-frame clones only and misses some. Of around 96,000 clones in the sample, nearly 90% were seen once. The sequences come from peripheral blood, collected on day 0 of AZD1222 vaccination. These receptors were obtained from an adult in good health.

The V and J genes are TRBV7-2 and TRBJ2-3, with 8 positions matching TRBD1. With V trimmed by 6 bases and J by 1 base, 6 bases remained unmatched. From germline, CDR1 is SGHTA and CDR2 FQGNSA. The CDR3 consists of 15 residues. The CDR3, as DNA: TGTGCCAGCAGACCTCCGGGACAGGGCACAGATACGCAGTATTTT. This gives the protein CASRPPGQGTDTQYF.

This chain uses TRBV11-2 with TRBJ2-7; 7 bases are a match to TRBD1. With 5 bases clipped from V and 2 bases from J, the junction kept 3 bases outside the gene matches. From germline, CDR1 is SGHAT and CDR2 FQNNGV. CDR3 length: 13 amino acids. CDR3 region: CASSHGTAYEQYF. The DNA of the CDR3 is TGTGCCAGCAGCCACGGGACAGCCTACGAGCAGTACTTC.

The DNA for the CDR3 is TGTGCCACCAGTCTTGGGGGAGGAGAGACCCAGTACTTC. Translated, it gives CATSLGGGETQYF. V usage is TRBV24-1 and J usage is TRBJ2-5, with D possibly being TRBD2 (6 bases). Trimming took 6 bases from V and 4 from J, leaving 11 bases between them. Looked up from germline, CDR1 is KGHDR and CDR2 is SFDVKD. The CDR3 is made up of 13 amino acids.

This clone was seen just once. V is TRBV7-6 and J is TRBJ2-6, with D perhaps TRBD2 (5 bases). Looked up from germline, CDR1 is SGHVS and CDR2 is FNYEAQ. The CDR3 is 16 residues long. V lost 1 base and J lost 4, with 11 bases in between. CDR3 region: CASSLVEASGANVLTF. The CDR3 DNA reads as TGTGCCAGCAGCTTAGTGGAGGCGTCCGGGGCCAACGTCCTGACTTTC.

The chain couples TRBV11-1 to TRBJ1-1; possibly TRBD1 for D (5 bases). In germline, CDR1 is SGHAT, CDR2 FQDESV (reference sequence). V shed 2 bases and J shed 5 bases, with 12 bases lying between them. There are 14 residues in the CDR3. CDR3 nucleotides: TGTGCCAGCAGCTTAACCCGCTGGGGGACTGAAGCTTTCTTT. Protein product: CASSLTRWGTEAFF.

The chain combines TRBV29-1 with TRBJ1-1; D is unclear. This CDR3 has 12 residues. CDR1 SQVTM and CDR2 ANQGSEA come from the germline V gene. V was pared by 4 bases and J by 4 bases, with 10 bases between. This CDR3 reads CSVAQSPTEAFF. The CDR3 region has the DNA TGCAGCGTTGCGCAGTCTCCCACTGAAGCTTTCTTT.

The genes are TRBV6-5 and TRBJ1-6; D is unresolved. This CDR3 is built from 13 residues. V dropped 0 bases and J dropped 7 bases, with 4 bases sitting between them. Germline lookup yields CDR1 MNHEY and CDR2 SVGAGI. DNA of the CDR3: TGTGCCAGCAGTTACTCACGGAATTCACCCCTCCACTTT. Its translation: CASSYSRNSPLHF.

This clone was detected once. The chain has TRBV19 and TRBJ2-7; 8 bases match TRBD2. Germline CDR1 reads LNHDA; CDR2 reads SQIVND (reference sequence). The J segment lost 2 bases and the V segment lost 5 bases, leaving 2 bases of the junction unmatched. This CDR3 region has 13 residues. The CDR3 reads CASSSSGPYEQYF. CDR3 coding DNA: TGTGCCAGTAGTTCTAGCGGGCCCTACGAGCAGTACTTC.

V and J are TRBV6-5 and TRBJ1-1, with 8 bases that match TRBD1. With V trimmed by 9 bases and J by 8 bases, 17 bases remained unmatched. The CDR3 consists of 15 residues. Germline CDR1 and CDR2: MNHEY and SVGAGI. The CDR3, as DNA: TGTGCCAGTGGGAGGGAATACAGGGGGTTATTGGAAGCTTTCTTT. This gives the protein CASGREYRGLLEAFF.

This sequence joins TRBV10-3 and TRBJ2-7; TRBD1 agrees at 9 bases. CDR1 and CDR2 (germline): ENHRY, SYGVKD. J was trimmed by 5 bases and V by 6 bases; bases with no gene match: 5. The CDR3 spans 13 residues. The CDR3 protein is CAISDRGFNEQYF. The CDR3 DNA sequence: TGTGCCATCAGCGACAGGGGGTTCAACGAGCAGTACTTC.

The chain couples TRBV28 to TRBJ1-6; 7 bases align to TRBD1. CDR3 size: 14 residues. Trimming removed 6 bases from V and 7 bases from J; junction bases left unmatched: 6. Germline-derived CDR1 and CDR2 are MDHEN and SYDVKM. CDR3 loop: CASSRDRPNSPLHF. The CDR3 bases are TGTGCCAGCAGCCGGGACAGACCAAATTCACCCCTCCACTTT.

The CDR3, as DNA: TGTGCCAGCAGCATAGGGACGGACACTGAAGCTTTCTTT. This gives the protein CASSIGTDTEAFF. This chain connects TRBV11-3 to TRBJ1-1, with a possible D match to TRBD1 (5 bases). The CDR3 has 13 amino acids. Trimming left V 5 bases short and J 3 bases short, with 10 bases between. The germline CDR1 and CDR2 sequences are SGHNT and YENEEA.

This clone was recorded once. The genes are TRBV18 and TRBJ1-4; the D gene is possibly TRBD1 (5 bases). Trimming took 6 bases from V and 0 from J, leaving 11 bases between them. There are 15 residues in the CDR3. Germline CDR1 KGHSH, CDR2 LQKENI. In nucleotides, the CDR3 is TGTGCCAGCTCTAAGGAAGGGGCAACTAATGAAAAACTGTTTTTT. This codes for CASSKEGATNEKLFF.

V gene TRBV2 combines with J gene TRBJ1-2; D unresolved. From germline, CDR1 is SNHLY and CDR2 FYNNEI. Trimming removed 2 bases from V and 4 bases from J, with 5 bases in between. CDR3 length equals 12 residues. The CDR3 protein is CASSETTYGYTF. CDR3 in DNA: TGTGCCAGCAGTGAAACCACCTATGGCTACACCTTC.

This chain links TRBV4-3 with TRBJ1-1; TRBD1 might be the D (5 bases). Per germline, CDR1 LGHNA and CDR2 YSLEER. The CDR3 is 17 residues long. Trimming stripped 3 bases from V and 3 bases from J, with 20 bases between. The CDR3 DNA follows: TGCGCCAGCAGCCACAACGTCTATGGCAGGGCGGACACTGAAGCTTTCTTT. Translation gives CASSHNVYGRADTEAFF.

The V call is TRBV7-9, the J call TRBJ1-6, with 7 bases lining up with TRBD1. The length of the CDR3 is 14 residues. The germline CDR1 and CDR2 sequences are SEHNR and FQNEAQ (reference sequence). Trimming took 5 bases from V and 7 from J; bases not matched to a gene: 5. CDR3 protein: CASSDRDSNSPLHF. CDR3 sequence (DNA): TGTGCCAGCAGCGACCGGGACAGCAATTCACCCCTCCACTTT.

The chain couples TRBV23-1 to TRBJ1-5; D unresolved. TRBV23-1 is assigned to the ORF class and has an uncertain function. The CDR3 loop spans 15 amino acids. The V end was cut by 1 base, the J end by 3 bases, with 10 bases between. CDR3 residues: CASSQLGRFNQPQHF. The CDR3 nucleotides read TGCGCCAGCAGTCAATTGGGCAGGTTCAATCAGCCCCAGCATTTT.

V gene TRBV30 combines with J gene TRBJ1-1; TRBD1 matches at 7 bases. V shed 4 bases and J 0 bases; nucleotides not matched to a gene: 8. The germline gives CDR1 GTSNPN, CDR2 SVGIG (reference sequence). This CDR3 contains 15 residues. CDR3 sequence: CAWKTTGFMNTEAFF. In DNA form, the CDR3 reads TGTGCCTGGAAAACGACAGGGTTCATGAACACTGAAGCTTTCTTT.

CDR3 amino acids: CATSGTGVGNEQFF. The DNA of the CDR3 is TGCGCCACCTCCGGGACAGGGGTCGGCAATGAGCAGTTCTTC. The J gene is TRBJ2-1, the V gene TRBV10-2, with 10 bases that match TRBD1. V shed 10 bases, J shed 6 bases, and the junction held 9 bases outside the gene matches. CDR3 length: 14 residues. Germline V gene sequence: CDR1 WSHSY, CDR2 SAAADI.

The chain has TRBV19 and TRBJ1-1; 8 nucleotides line up with TRBD1. V shed 6 bases and J 5 bases; nucleotides not matched to a gene: 2. CDR3 length: 12 residues. Germline V gene data show CDR1 as LNHDA and CDR2 as SQIVND (reference sequence). The CDR3 sequence is CASRQGATEAFF. CDR3 nucleotide sequence: TGTGCCAGTAGGCAGGGGGCAACTGAAGCTTTCTTT.

A single count supports this clone. The chain recombines TRBV5-1 with TRBJ2-2; tentatively, D is TRBD1 (5 bases). The CDR3 contains 13 residues. Trimming took off 7 bases at V and 5 bases at J, with 12 bases between the two ends. Per the germline V gene, CDR1 is SGHRS and CDR2 is YFSETQ. DNA of the CDR3: TGCGCCAGCGCCCAGGGTTGGACCGGGGAGCTGTTTTTT. This translates into CASAQGWTGELFF.